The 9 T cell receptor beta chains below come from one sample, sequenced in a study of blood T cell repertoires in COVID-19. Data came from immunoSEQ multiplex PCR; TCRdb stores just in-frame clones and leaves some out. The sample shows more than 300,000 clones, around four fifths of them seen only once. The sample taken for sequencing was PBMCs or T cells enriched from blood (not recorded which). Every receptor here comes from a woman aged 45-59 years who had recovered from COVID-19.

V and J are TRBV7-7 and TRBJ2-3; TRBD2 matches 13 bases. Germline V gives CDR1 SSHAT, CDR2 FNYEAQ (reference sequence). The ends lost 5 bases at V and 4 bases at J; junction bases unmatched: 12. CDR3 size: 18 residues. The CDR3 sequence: CASSARTSGSMAPDTQYF. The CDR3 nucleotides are TGTGCCAGCAGCGCCCGGACTAGCGGGAGTATGGCGCCAGATACGCAGTATTTT.

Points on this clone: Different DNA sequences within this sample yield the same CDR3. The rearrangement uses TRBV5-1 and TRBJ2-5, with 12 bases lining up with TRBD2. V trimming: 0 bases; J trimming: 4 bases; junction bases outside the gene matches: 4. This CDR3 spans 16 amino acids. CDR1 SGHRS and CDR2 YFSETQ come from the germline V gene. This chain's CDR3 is CASSLGLAGVGETQYF. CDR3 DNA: TGCGCCAGCAGCTTGGGACTAGCGGGGGTAGGAGAGACCCAGTACTTC.

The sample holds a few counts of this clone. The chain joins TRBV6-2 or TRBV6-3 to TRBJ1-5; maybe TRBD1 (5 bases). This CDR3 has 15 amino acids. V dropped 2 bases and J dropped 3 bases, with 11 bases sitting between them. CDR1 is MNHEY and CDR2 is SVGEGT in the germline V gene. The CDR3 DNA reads TGTGCCAGCAGTTACCTAGACAGTAACAATCAGCCCCAGCATTTT. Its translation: CASSYLDSNNQPQHF.

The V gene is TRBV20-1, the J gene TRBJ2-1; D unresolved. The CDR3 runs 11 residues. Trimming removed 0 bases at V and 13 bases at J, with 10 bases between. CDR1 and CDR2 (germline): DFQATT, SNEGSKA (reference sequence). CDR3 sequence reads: CSARDLASQFF. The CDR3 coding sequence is TGCAGTGCTAGAGATCTTGCTAGTCAGTTCTTC.

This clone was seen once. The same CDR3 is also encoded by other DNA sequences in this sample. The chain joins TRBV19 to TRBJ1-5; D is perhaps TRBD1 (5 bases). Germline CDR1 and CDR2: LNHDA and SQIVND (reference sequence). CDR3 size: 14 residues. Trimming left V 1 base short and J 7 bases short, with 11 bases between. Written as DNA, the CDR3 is TGTGCCAGTAGTATAGTAGGGGTTGGCCAGCCCCAGCATTTT. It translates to CASSIVGVGQPQHF. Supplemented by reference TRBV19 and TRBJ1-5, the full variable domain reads DGGITQSPKYLFRKEGQNVTLSCEQNLNHDAMYWYRQDPGQGLRLIYYSQIVNDFQKGDIAEGYSVSREKKESFPLTVTSAQKNPTAFYLCASSIVGVGQPQHFGDGTRLSIL.

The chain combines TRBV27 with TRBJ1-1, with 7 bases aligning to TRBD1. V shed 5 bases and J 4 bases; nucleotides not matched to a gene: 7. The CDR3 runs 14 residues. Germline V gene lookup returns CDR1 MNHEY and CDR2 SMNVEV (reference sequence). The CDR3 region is CASSPDRAGTEAFF. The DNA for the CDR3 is TGTGCCAGCAGTCCTGACAGGGCCGGCACTGAAGCTTTCTTT.

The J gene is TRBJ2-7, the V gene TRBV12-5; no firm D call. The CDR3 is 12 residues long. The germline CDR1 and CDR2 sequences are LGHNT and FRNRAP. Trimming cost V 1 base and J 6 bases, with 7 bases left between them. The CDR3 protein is CASGLGSTEQYF. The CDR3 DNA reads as TGTGCTAGTGGTTTGGGGTCTACCGAGCAGTACTTC.

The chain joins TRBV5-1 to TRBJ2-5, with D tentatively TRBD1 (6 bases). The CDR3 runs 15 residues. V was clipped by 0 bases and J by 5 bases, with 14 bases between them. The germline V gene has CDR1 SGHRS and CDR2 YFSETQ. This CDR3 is CASSLGVQGRETQYF. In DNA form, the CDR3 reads TGCGCCAGCAGCTTGGGGGTACAGGGTCGGGAGACCCAGTACTTC. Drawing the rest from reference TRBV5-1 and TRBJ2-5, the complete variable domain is KAGVTQTPRYLIKTRGQQVTLSCSPISGHRSVSWYQQTPGQGLQFLFEYFSETQRNKGNFPGRFSGRQFSNSRSEMNVSTLELGDSALYLCASSLGVQGRETQYFGPGTRLLVL.

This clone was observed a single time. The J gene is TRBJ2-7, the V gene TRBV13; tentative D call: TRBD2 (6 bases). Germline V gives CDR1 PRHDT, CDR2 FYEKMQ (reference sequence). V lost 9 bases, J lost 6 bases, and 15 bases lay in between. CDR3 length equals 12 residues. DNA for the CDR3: TGTGCCAGTGGGGACTCTCTTTTCGAGCAGTACTTC. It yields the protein CASGDSLFEQYF.